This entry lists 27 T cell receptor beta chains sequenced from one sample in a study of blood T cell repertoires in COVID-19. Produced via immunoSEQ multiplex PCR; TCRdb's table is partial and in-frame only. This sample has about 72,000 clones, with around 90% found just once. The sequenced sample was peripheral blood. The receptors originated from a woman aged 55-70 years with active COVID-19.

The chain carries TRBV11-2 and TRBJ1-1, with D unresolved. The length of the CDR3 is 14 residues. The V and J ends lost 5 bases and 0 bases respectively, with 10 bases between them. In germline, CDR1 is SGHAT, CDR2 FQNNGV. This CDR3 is CASSRNTVNTEAFF. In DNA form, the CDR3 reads TGTGCCAGCAGCCGAAATACAGTGAACACTGAAGCTTTCTTT.

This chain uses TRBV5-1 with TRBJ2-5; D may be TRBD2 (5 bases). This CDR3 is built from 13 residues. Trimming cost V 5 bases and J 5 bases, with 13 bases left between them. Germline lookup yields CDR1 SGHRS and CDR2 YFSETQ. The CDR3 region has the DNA TGCGCCAGCAGGGACTCCCTGAGGGAGACCCAGTACTTC. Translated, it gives CASRDSLRETQYF.

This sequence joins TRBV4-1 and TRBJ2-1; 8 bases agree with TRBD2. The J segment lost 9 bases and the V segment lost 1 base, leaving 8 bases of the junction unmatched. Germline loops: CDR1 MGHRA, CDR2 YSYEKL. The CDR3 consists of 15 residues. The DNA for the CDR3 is TGCGCCAGCAGCCAAGCCCCCGGGGGGGCCGGTGAGCAGTTCTTC. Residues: CASSQAPGGAGEQFF.

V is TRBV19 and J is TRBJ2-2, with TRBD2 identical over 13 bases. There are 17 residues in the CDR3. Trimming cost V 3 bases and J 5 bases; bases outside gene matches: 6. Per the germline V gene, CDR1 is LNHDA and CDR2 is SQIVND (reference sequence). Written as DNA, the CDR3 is TGTGCCAGTAGTATCGGGGGACTAGCGGGATGGACCGGGGAGCTGTTTTTT. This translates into CASSIGGLAGWTGELFF.

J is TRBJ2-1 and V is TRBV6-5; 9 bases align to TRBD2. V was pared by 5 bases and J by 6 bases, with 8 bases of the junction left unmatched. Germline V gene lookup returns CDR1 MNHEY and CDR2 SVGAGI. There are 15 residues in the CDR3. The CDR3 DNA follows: TGTGCCAGCAGTCCGAGGCTAGCGGGAAGCAATGAGCAGTTCTTC. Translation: CASSPRLAGSNEQFF.

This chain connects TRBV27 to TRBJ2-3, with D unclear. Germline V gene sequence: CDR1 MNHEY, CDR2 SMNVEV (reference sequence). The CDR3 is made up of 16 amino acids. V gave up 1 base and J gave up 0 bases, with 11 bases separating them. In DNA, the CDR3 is TGTGCCAGCAGTTTATTTCCAACAGCAAGCACAGATACGCAGTATTTT. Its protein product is CASSLFPTASTDTQYF.

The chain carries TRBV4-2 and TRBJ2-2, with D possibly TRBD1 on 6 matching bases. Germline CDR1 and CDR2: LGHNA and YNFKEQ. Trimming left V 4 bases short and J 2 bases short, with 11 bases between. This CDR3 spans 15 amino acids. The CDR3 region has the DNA TGTGCCAGCAGCCGACCCGGGACAAACACCGGGGAGCTGTTTTTT. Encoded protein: CASSRPGTNTGELFF.

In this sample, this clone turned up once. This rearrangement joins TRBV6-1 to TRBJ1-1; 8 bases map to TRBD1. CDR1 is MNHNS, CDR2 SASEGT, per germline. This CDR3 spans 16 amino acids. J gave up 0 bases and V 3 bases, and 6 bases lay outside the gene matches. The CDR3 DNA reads TGTGCCAGCAGTGACCGGACAGGGATGTTGAACACTGAAGCTTTCTTT. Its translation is CASSDRTGMLNTEAFF.

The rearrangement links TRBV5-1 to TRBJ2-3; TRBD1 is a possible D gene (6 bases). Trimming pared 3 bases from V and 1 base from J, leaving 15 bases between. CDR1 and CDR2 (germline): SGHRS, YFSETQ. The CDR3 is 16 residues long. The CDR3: CASSSYAGAGTDTQYF. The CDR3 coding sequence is TGCGCCAGCAGCTCCTACGCAGGGGCCGGCACAGATACGCAGTATTTT.

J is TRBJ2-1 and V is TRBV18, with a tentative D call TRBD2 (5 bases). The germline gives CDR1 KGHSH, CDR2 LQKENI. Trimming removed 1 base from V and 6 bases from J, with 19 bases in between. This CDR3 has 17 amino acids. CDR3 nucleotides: TGTGCCAGCTCACCACTCTCGGCGGGTATCCCACTCAATGAGCAGTTCTTC. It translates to CASSPLSAGIPLNEQFF.

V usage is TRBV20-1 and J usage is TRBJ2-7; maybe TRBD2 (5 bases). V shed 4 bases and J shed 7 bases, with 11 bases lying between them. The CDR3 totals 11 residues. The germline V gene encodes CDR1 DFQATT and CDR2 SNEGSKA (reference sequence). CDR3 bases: TGCAGTGCTATGGCGACGGGGGAGCAGTACTTC. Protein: CSAMATGEQYF.

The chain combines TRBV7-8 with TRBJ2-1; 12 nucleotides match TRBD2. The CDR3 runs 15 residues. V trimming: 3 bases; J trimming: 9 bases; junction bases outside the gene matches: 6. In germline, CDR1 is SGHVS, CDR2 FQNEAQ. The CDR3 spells CASSFRLAGESEQFF. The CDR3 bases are TGTGCCAGCAGCTTCCGACTAGCGGGAGAGAGTGAGCAGTTCTTC.

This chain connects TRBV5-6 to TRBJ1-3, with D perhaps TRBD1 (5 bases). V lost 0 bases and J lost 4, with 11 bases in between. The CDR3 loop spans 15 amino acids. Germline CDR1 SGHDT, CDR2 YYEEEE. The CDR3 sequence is CASSLGGREGNTIYF. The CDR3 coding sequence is TGTGCCAGCAGCTTGGGCGGCAGGGAAGGAAACACCATATATTTT.

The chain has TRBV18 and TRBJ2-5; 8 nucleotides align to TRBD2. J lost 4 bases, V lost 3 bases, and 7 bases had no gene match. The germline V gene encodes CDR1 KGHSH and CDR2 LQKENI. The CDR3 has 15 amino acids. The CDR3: CASSPGQAGVETQYF. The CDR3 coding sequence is TGTGCCAGCTCACCGGGTCAAGCGGGAGTAGAGACCCAGTACTTC. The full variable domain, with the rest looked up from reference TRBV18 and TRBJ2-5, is NAGVMQNPRHLVRRRGQEARLRCSPMKGHSHVYWYRQLPEEGLKFMVYLQKENIIDESGMPKERFSAEFPKEGPSILRIQQVVRGDSAAYFCASSPGQAGVETQYFGPGTRLLVL.

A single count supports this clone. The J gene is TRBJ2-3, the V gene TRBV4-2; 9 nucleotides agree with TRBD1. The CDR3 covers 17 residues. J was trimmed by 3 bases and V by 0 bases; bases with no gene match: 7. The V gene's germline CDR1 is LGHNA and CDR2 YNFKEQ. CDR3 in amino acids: CASSQDPGTGKTDTQYF. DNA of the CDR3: TGTGCCAGCAGCCAAGATCCCGGGACAGGGAAAACAGATACGCAGTATTTT.

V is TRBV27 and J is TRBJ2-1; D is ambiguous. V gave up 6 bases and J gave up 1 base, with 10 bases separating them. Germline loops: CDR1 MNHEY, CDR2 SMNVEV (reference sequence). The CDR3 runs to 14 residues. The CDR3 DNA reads TGTGCCAGCAGAAGAGATCCGTCCTACAATGAGCAGTTCTTC. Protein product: CASRRDPSYNEQFF.

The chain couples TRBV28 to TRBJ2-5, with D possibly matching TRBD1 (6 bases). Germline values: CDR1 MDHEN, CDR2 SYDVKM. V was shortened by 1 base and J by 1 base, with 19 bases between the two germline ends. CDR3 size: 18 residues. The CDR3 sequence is CASSLFSRFGQIQETQYF. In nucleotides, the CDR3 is TGTGCCAGCAGTTTATTTAGTCGGTTCGGACAGATCCAAGAGACCCAGTACTTC.

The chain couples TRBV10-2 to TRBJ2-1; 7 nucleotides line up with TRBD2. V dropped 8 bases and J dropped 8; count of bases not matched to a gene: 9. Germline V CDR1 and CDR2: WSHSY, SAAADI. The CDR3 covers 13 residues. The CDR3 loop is CASATGGLHEQFF. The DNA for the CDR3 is TGCGCCAGCGCGACGGGAGGTTTGCATGAGCAGTTCTTC.

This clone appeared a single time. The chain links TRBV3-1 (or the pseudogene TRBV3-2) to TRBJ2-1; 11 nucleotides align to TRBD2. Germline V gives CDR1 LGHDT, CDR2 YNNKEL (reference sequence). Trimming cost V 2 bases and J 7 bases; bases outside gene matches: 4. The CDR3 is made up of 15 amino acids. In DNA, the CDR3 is TGTGCCAGCAGCCAACCCACTAGCGGGAGAAATGAGCAGTTCTTC. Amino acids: CASSQPTSGRNEQFF.

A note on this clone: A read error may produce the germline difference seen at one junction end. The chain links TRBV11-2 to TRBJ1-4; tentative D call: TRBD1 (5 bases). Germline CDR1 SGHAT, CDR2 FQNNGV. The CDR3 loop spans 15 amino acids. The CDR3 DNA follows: TGTGCCAGCAGCATAGATCAGGGTACCCGTGAAAAACTGTTTTTT. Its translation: CASSIDQGTREKLFF.

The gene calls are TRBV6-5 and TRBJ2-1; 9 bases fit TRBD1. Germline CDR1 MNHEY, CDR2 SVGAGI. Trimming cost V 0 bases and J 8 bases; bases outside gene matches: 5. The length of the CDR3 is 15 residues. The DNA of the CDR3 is TGTGCCAGCAGTTACTCCGGGACAGGGTTGTATGAGCAGTTCTTC. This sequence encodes CASSYSGTGLYEQFF.

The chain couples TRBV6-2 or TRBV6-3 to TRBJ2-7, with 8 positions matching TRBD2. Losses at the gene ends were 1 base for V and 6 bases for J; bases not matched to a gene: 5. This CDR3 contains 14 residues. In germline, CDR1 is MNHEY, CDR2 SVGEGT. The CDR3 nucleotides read TGTGCCAGCAGTTACTGGGCAAGCGGGAGCGAGCAGTACTTC. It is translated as CASSYWASGSEQYF.

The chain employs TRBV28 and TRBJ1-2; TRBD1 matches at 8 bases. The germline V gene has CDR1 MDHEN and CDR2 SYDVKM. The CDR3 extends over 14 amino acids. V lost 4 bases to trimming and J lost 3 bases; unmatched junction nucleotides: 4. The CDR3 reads CASSSGTGYYGYTF. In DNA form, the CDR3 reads TGTGCCAGCAGTTCCGGGACAGGTTACTATGGCTACACCTTC.

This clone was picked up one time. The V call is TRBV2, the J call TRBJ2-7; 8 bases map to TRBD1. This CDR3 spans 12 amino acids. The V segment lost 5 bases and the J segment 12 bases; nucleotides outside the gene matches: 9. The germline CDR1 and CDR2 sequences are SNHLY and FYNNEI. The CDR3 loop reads CASSNGQGAAYF. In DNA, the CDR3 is TGTGCCAGCAGTAATGGTCAGGGGGCAGCGTACTTC. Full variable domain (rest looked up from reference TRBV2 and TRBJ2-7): EPEVTQTPSHQVTQMGQEVILRCVPISNHLYFYWYRQILGQKVEFLVSFYNNEISEKSEIFDDQFSVERPDGSNFTLKIRSTKLEDSAMYFCASSNGQGAAYFGPGTRLTVT.

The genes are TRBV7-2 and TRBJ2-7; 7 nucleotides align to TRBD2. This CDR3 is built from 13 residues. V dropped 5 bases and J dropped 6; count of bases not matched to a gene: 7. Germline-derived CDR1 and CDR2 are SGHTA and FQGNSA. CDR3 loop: CASSPPGGFEQYF. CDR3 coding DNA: TGTGCCAGCAGCCCGCCCGGGGGGTTCGAGCAGTACTTC.

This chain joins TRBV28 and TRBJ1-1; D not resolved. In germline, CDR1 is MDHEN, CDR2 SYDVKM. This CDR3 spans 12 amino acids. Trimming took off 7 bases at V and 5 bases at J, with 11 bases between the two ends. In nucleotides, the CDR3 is TGTGCCAGCACCATCGGGAGAACTGAAGCTTTCTTT. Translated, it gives CASTIGRTEAFF. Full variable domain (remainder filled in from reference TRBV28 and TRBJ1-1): DVKVTQSSRYLVKRTGEKVFLECVQDMDHENMFWYRQDPGLGLRLIYFSYDVKMKEKGDIPEGYSVSREKKERFSLILESASTNQTSMYLCASTIGRTEAFFGQGTRLTVV.

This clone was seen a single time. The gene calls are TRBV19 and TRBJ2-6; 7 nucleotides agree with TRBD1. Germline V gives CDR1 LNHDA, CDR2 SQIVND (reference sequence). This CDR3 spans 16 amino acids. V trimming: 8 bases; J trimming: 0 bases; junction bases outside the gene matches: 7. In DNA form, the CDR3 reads TGTGCCAGTCGAGGACAGGCGCCCTCTGGGGCCAACGTCCTGACTTTC. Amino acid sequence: CASRGQAPSGANVLTF.